This T cell receptor (beta chain) was captured by sequencing in a study of blood T cell repertoires in COVID-19. The CDR3 has 15 residues. Germline assignment: CDR1 SNHLY and CDR2 FYNNEI. V was clipped by 10 bases and J by 0 bases, with 16 bases between them. Method: immunoSEQ multiplex PCR; TCRdb's copy keeps in-frame clones and lacks some. The profile shows about 320,000 clones, about 89% of them singletons. This sequence joins TRBV2 and TRBJ1-3, with D possibly TRBD1 on 5 matching bases. Sequenced input: PBMCs or T cells enriched from blood (not recorded which). This TCR derives from a man aged 60 to 75 who had recovered from COVID-19. The CDR3 DNA sequence: TGTGCCACCCGGGGGGAGTGGGTCTCTGGAAACACCATATATTTT. Its translation: CATRGEWVSGNTIYF.